These 14 T cell receptor beta chains were sequenced from one sample in a study of blood T cell repertoires in COVID-19. The method was immunoSEQ multiplex PCR; TCRdb's version includes in-frame clones alone and lacks a portion of them. The sample holds about 310,000 clones; 70% to 90% are singletons and the top ten take 2.2%. The sequencing sample was made of PBMCs or T cells enriched from blood (not recorded which). These receptors all stem from a man aged 30-40 years who had recovered from COVID-19.

V is TRBV30 and J is TRBJ1-2, with a possible D match to TRBD1 (6 bases). Trimming shortened V by 4 bases and J by 13 bases, and 19 bases separated the two germline ends. The CDR3 consists of 12 residues. Germline V gives CDR1 GTSNPN, CDR2 SVGIG (reference sequence). CDR3 sequence reads: CAWTPFGEGVTF. In nucleotides, the CDR3 is TGTGCCTGGACCCCATTTGGGGAGGGGGTCACCTTC.

V usage is TRBV5-4 and J usage is TRBJ1-3, with 7 bases matching TRBD1. CDR3 length: 15 residues. The germline V gene encodes CDR1 SGHNT and CDR2 YYREEE (reference sequence). J gave up 0 bases and V 4 bases, and 4 bases lay outside the gene matches. The DNA of the CDR3 is TGTGCCAGCAGCGAACAGGGGATCTCTGGAAACACCATATATTTT. It is translated as CASSEQGISGNTIYF.

The V call is TRBV7-9, the J call TRBJ1-6; 8 bases fit TRBD1. V lost 5 bases, J lost 10 bases, and 10 bases stayed unmatched. The CDR3 totals 15 residues. Looked up from germline, CDR1 is SEHNR and CDR2 is FQNEAQ (reference sequence). The CDR3 reads CASSPETGENSPLHF. CDR3 in DNA: TGTGCCAGCAGCCCCGAGACAGGGGAGAACTCACCCCTCCACTTT.

This chain links TRBV10-2 with TRBJ1-2, with D unresolved. Trimming took 2 bases from V and 0 from J, leaving 7 bases between them. CDR3 length equals 14 residues. Germline CDR1 and CDR2: WSHSY and SAAADI. The chain's CDR3 is CASSEARTNYGYTF. For the CDR3, the DNA is TGCGCCAGCAGTGAGGCCAGGACTAACTATGGCTACACCTTC.

This clone has ten or more counts. The chain recombines TRBV5-1 with TRBJ2-2, with 8 bases lining up with TRBD1. CDR3 length equals 17 residues. Germline V gene lookup returns CDR1 SGHRS and CDR2 YFSETQ. V gave up 2 bases and J gave up 3 bases; unmatched junction bases: 9. This chain's CDR3 is CASSLEGQGGDTGELFF. The DNA of the CDR3 is TGCGCCAGCAGCTTAGAAGGACAGGGCGGGGACACCGGGGAGCTGTTTTTT.

The gene calls are TRBV12-3 or TRBV12-4 and TRBJ2-3; D remains ambiguous. V lost 6 bases to trimming and J lost 6 bases, with 10 bases between them. The CDR3 sequence is 12 residues long. CDR3 loop: CASSLLLDTQYF. The CDR3, as DNA: TGTGCCAGCAGCCTCCTACTGGATACGCAGTATTTT.

A word on this clone: Additional DNA sequences in this sample encode the identical CDR3. This chain links TRBV9 with TRBJ2-2; D is ambiguous. CDR3 size: 12 residues. Germline V gene lookup returns CDR1 SGDLS and CDR2 YYNGEE. Trimming cost V 0 bases and J 5 bases, with 2 bases left between them. CDR3 coding DNA: TGTGCCAGCAGCGTAGCGACCGGGGAGCTGTTTTTT. It translates to CASSVATGELFF. The full variable domain, its missing parts supplied by reference TRBV9 and TRBJ2-2, is DSGVTQTPKHLITATGQRVTLRCSPRSGDLSVYWYQQSLDQGLQFLIQYYNGEERAKGNILERFSAQQFPDLHSELNLSSLELGDSALYFCASSVATGELFFGEGSRLTVL.

V gene TRBV7-6 combines with J gene TRBJ1-6; no definite D call. CDR1 and CDR2 (germline): SGHVS, FNYEAQ. The CDR3 has 14 amino acids. Trimming took 1 base from V and 11 from J, leaving 12 bases between them. The CDR3 region is CASSLGGESAPLHF. CDR3 sequence (DNA): TGTGCCAGCAGCTTAGGAGGAGAATCGGCACCCCTCCACTTT.

The J gene is TRBJ2-2, the V gene TRBV19, with 12 bases aligning to TRBD2. CDR1 and CDR2 from the germline V gene are LNHDA and SQIVND (reference sequence). The CDR3 runs 15 residues. Trimming cost V 6 bases and J 6 bases; bases outside gene matches: 5. CDR3 nucleotides: TGTGCCAGTAGGGGACTAGCGGGTGGTCCCGGGGAGCTGTTTTTT. Encoded protein: CASRGLAGGPGELFF.

The chain joins TRBV7-6 to TRBJ2-1; the D gene is possibly TRBD2 (6 bases). In germline, CDR1 is SGHVS, CDR2 FNYEAQ. The germline V and J ends were trimmed by 6 bases and 6 bases, with 21 bases remaining between them. This CDR3 comprises 16 residues. The CDR3 DNA is TGTGCCAGCAGTTTACTCAGCGGGTCAAGCAGCAATGAGCAGTTCTTC. Protein product: CASSLLSGSSSNEQFF.

This clone was picked up a small number of times. For the CDR3, the DNA is TGTGCCAGCTCACCACTGTCCGGGACAGGGCGGCGGATGAACACTGAAGCTTTCTTT. It yields the protein CASSPLSGTGRRMNTEAFF. This chain connects TRBV18 to TRBJ1-1, with TRBD1 identical over 9 bases. V lost 1 base to trimming and J lost 0 bases; unmatched junction nucleotides: 12. The CDR3 loop spans 19 amino acids. CDR1 and CDR2 (germline): KGHSH, LQKENI.

This rearrangement joins TRBV6-5 to TRBJ2-2, with 9 bases matching TRBD1. CDR3 length: 13 amino acids. V shed 6 bases, J shed 8 bases, and the junction held 4 bases outside the gene matches. The V gene's germline CDR1 is MNHEY and CDR2 SVGAGI. For the CDR3, the DNA is TGTGCCAGCAGGCGACAGGGGGTTGGGGAGCTGTTTTTT. Encoded protein: CASRRQGVGELFF.

CDR3 residues: CASREGRGVNTEAFF. The CDR3 DNA reads as TGTGCCAGTAGGGAAGGGAGGGGTGTTAACACTGAAGCTTTCTTT. The chain joins TRBV19 to TRBJ1-1, with a weak D call TRBD1 (5 bases). V lost 6 bases and J 2 bases, leaving 16 bases between the germline ends. The CDR3 consists of 15 residues. Germline assignment: CDR1 LNHDA and CDR2 SQIVND (reference sequence).

V gene TRBV30 combines with J gene TRBJ2-7, with D tentatively TRBD2 (7 bases). Germline V gene lookup returns CDR1 GTSNPN and CDR2 SVGIG (reference sequence). The CDR3 length is 14 residues. V shed 6 bases and J shed 2 bases, with 17 bases lying between them. CDR3 nucleotides: TGTGCCTGTGAACGGGGGGCCCTGGCCTACGAGCAGTACTTC. The encoded protein is CACERGALAYEQYF.